The clone carrying this T cell receptor beta chain showed up just a few times. The target antigen is unknown. At one end the junction does not follow the germline gene, possibly because of a read error. These data are taken from a study of T cells in Graves' hyperthyroidism and ophthalmopathy. Study results and caveats: Clonotypes that were expanded in thyroid above 0.001 mostly appeared in blood too.

The CDR3 loop spans 13 amino acids. Germline assignment: CDR1 DFQATT and CDR2 SNEGSKA (reference sequence). Template material for amplifying TCR beta CDR3 regions consisted of RNA transcripts. RT-PCR in the first round (using the HTBI primer set) targeted the TCR CDR3. TCRdb reprocessed the multiplex PCR reads with MiXCR, giving one entry per CDR3 protein. This table has approximately 500,000 distinct CDR3 sequences, 35% to 55% appearing once. The sample taken for sequencing was peripheral blood or thyroid tissue (not recorded which). The receptor was derived from a woman in her late teens or twenties with Graves' hyperthyroidism. The chain employs TRBV20-1 and TRBJ2-5; maybe TRBD1 (5 bases). The CDR3 DNA is TGCAGTGCTAGCCAGCCATCAATAGGGGTTAAGTTCTTC. It yields the protein CSASQPSIGVKFF.